This T cell receptor beta chain is drawn from a study of metastatic and nonmetastatic thyroid tumors. For the study at large: It was across blood and tumor or nodule tissue from malignant and benign thyroid patients that repertoires were compared.

No treatment had been given to any patient before thyroid surgery. Trimming removed 9 bases from V and 1 base from J; junction bases left unmatched: 4. This CDR3 spans 15 amino acids. Germline assignment: CDR1 LNHDA and CDR2 SQIVND (reference sequence). TCRdb re-clonotyped the PCR reads through MiXCR. Of about 14,000 clones in the sample, around 30% were seen once. This sequence was found in a female donor with papillary thyroid cancer or a benign thyroid nodule (not recorded which). Some clones in this sample may be carry-over from other donors' samples. The chain uses TRBV19 and TRBJ2-1; TRBD2 aligns across 12 bases. The sequencing sample was made of tumor tissue. CDR3 in DNA: TGTGCCAGCAGACTAGCGGGAGATTCCTACAATGAGCAGTTCTTC. It specifies CASRLAGDSYNEQFF.